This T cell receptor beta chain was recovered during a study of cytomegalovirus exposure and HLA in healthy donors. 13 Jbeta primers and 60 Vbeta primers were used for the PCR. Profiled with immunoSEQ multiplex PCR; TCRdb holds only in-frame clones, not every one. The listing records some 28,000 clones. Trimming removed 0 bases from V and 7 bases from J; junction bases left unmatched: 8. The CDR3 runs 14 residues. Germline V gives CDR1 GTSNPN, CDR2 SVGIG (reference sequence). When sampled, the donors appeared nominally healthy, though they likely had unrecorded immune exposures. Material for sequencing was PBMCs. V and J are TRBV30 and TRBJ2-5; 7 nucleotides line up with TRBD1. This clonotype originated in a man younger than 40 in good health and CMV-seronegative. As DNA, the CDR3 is TGTGCCTGGAGTGTGACAGGGCTTGAGGGGACCCAGTACTTC. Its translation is CAWSVTGLEGTQYF.